This TCR beta chain was found in a study of cytotoxic CD8 clonotypes in ibrutinib-treated CLL. Only in-frame clones appear in the TCRdb table, and some are missing; sequencing was by immunoSEQ multiplex PCR. The sample lists about 140,000 clones; approximately 75% were seen once. There are 15 residues in the CDR3. The germline gives CDR1 MNHEY, CDR2 SVGAGI. V shed 2 bases and J 4 bases; nucleotides not matched to a gene: 3. As regards this clone: Its antigen is undetermined.

General observations from the study: Baseline clonality, higher than in age-matched healthy donors, tracked circulating CD8+ T-cell counts.

The sequence was obtained from a human donor with chronic lymphocytic leukemia. The chain recombines TRBV6-5 with TRBJ2-1, with 9 bases that match TRBD1. Source: PBMCs, taken after 12 months of ibrutinib treatment. The CDR3 bases are TGTGCCAGCAGTTACCTCGGGACAGGGTACAATGAGCAGTTCTTC. Its translation: CASSYLGTGYNEQFF.